This is a list of T cell receptor beta chains from one sample in a study of CD4 and CD8 cells across lung adenocarcinoma regions. A single record per CDR3 protein comes from TCRdb applying MiXCR to the PCR reads. The sample comprises 13,000 or so distinct CDR3 sequences, about half of which are singletons, and less than 35% rests with the top ten. What was sequenced was CD8+ T cells from the margin of a lung tumor. The receptors originated from a male donor with lung adenocarcinoma. The CD4 and CD8 labels of this study may be unreliable. Each CDR3 is given with its conserved first and last residue. The D gene is left open where the match is weak. Rows give clone size only sometimes, using once, few, many, or a class for an expanded clone.

d_gene	j_gene	len	v_gene	abundance	CDR3aa	CDR3nt
TRBD2	TRBJ2-1	14	TRBV12-3/TRBV12-4	many	CASSLAQSGTRRFF	TGTGCCAGCAGTTTAGCGCAATCCGGGACTAGGAGGTTCTTC
TRBD2	TRBJ2-1	16	TRBV27	large	CASSHREVELYNEQFF	TGTGCCAGCAGTCACCGGGAGGTTGAGCTGTACAATGAGCAGTTCTTC
TRBD2	TRBJ2-3	16	TRBV3-1	few	CASSQVSGRGADTQYF	TGTGCCAGCAGCCAAGTCAGCGGGAGGGGCGCAGATACGCAGTATTTT
TRBD2	TRBJ2-1	16	TRBV6-5	medium-sized	CASSRTSGYSYNEQFF	TGTGCCAGCAGCCGGACTAGCGGGTACTCCTACAATGAGCAGTTCTTC
NA	TRBJ2-1	15	TRBV6-1	NA	CASTLGRAYYKELFF	TGTGCCAGCACCCTCGGCCGTGCGTACTACAAGGAGCTGTTCTTC
TRBD1	TRBJ2-1	15	TRBV18	NA	CASSGTGNVANEQFF	TGTGCCAGCTCAGGGACAGGGAATGTTGCCAATGAGCAGTTCTTC
TRBD1	TRBJ1-1	15	TRBV12-3/TRBV12-4	NA	CASRPDRGQNTEAFF	TGTGCCAGCAGACCAGACAGGGGGCAGAACACTGAAGCTTTCTTT
TRBD1	TRBJ2-1	15	TRBV7-2	many	CASSPQTGGGETQFF	TGTGCCAGCAGCCCACAGACAGGGGGGGGGGAGACCCAGTTCTTC
TRBD2	TRBJ2-3	17	TRBV6-1	NA	CASSERIAGGRTDTQYF	TGTGCCAGCAGTGAACGAATAGCGGGAGGCCGCACAGATACGCAGTATTTT
TRBD1	TRBJ2-3	15	TRBV27	medium-sized	CASSSGQGGTDTQYF	TGTGCCAGCAGTTCCGGACAGGGGGGGACAGATACGCAGTATTTT
TRBD2	TRBJ2-1	15	TRBV7-3	once	CASSSGTSGSYEQFF	TGTGCCAGCAGCTCCGGGACTAGCGGGTCGTATGAGCAGTTCTTC
TRBD2	TRBJ2-3	19	TRBV7-2	NA	CASTNSSRLAGGAKETQYF	TGTGCCAGCACCAACTCGTCGAGACTAGCGGGAGGTGCTAAAGAGACGCAGTACTTT
TRBD2	TRBJ2-1	17	TRBV18	NA	CASSPQSSSGSYNEQFF	TGTGCCAGCTCACCCCAATCCTCTAGCGGGTCCTACAATGAGCAGTTCTTC
NA	TRBJ2-5	15	TRBV28	NA	CARGHGGGDKETQYF	TGTGCCAGGGGGCACGGGGGCGGTGACAAAGAGACCCAGTACTTC
NA	TRBJ2-7	13	TRBV11-3	medium-sized	CASSRDGAYEQYF	TGTGCCAGCAGCCGGGACGGCGCCTACGAGCAGTACTTC
TRBD2	TRBJ2-1	14	TRBV7-2	NA	CASSFSGSTYEQFF	TGTGCCAGCAGCTTTAGCGGGAGCACCTACGAGCAGTTCTTC
TRBD1	TRBJ1-1	13	TRBV20-1	NA	CSKSDRVGTEAFF	TGCAGCAAATCCGACAGGGTGGGGACTGAAGCTTTCTTT
NA	TRBJ2-1	17	TRBV7-2	NA	CASSLIRRAPGTNIQFF	TGTGCCAGCAGCTTAATTCGGAGGGCACCGGGTACAAACATTCAGTTCTTC
NA	TRBJ2-3	14	TRBV6-1	medium-sized	CASRIGASTDTQYF	TGTGCCAGCAGGATAGGGGCGAGCACAGATACGCAGTATTTT
NA	TRBJ2-2	15	TRBV27	NA	CASTLSRTNTGELFF	TGTGCCAGCACACTTAGTCGCACTAACACCGGGGAGCTGTTTTTT
NA	TRBJ2-4	15	TRBV6-5	NA	CASSYSRRHQDIQYF	TGTGCCAGCAGTTACTCCAGGCGTCACCAAGACATCCAGTACTTC
TRBD2	TRBJ2-5	16	TRBV7-7	many	CASSLGFGSGEDEQYF	TGTGCTAGCAGCTTAGGTTTCGGGAGCGGGGAGGATGAGCAGTACTTC
NA	TRBJ2-3	16	TRBV6-4	NA	CASSDRIGHGPDTQYF	TGTGCCAGCAGTGACAGAATCGGACATGGACCAGATACCCAGTATTTT
TRBD2	TRBJ2-7	17	TRBV10-2	NA	CASSGARGGRALGEQYF	TGCGCCAGCAGCGGCGCCCGGGGCGGGAGGGCCCTGGGCGAGCAGTACTTC
NA	TRBJ2-6	15	TRBV7-9	many	CASSSQGAVPLTLTF	TGTGCCAGCAGCTCACAGGGTGCGGTGCCGTTAACCCTGACTTTC
NA	TRBJ2-7	17	TRBV27	NA	CASSAGLGGGDKDTQYF	TGTGCCAGCAGTGCGGGACTAGGGGGCGGTGACAAAGATACGCAGTACTTC
NA	TRBJ1-3	14	TRBV27	NA	CASSHRGSGNTIYF	TGTGCCAGCAGCCACCGGGGGTCTGGAAACACCATATATTTT
NA	TRBJ2-5	16	TRBV27	NA	CASAGRGGRDKETQYF	TGTGCCAGCGCGGGACGAGGGGGCCGAGACAAAGAGACGCAGTACTTC
NA	TRBJ2-1	13	TRBV7-7	many	CASSLRGWETQFF	TGTGCTAGCAGCTTACGGGGGTGGGAGACCCAGTTCTTC
NA	TRBJ2-5	15	TRBV19	many	CASSTQIGAQETQYF	TGTGCCAGTAGTACGCAGATCGGGGCCCAAGAGACCCAGTACTTC
NA	TRBJ2-1	14	TRBV5-1	few	CASSLVQRYNEQFF	TGCGCCAGCAGCTTGGTACAGAGGTACAATGAGCAGTTCTTC
NA	TRBJ2-3	15	TRBV6-5	NA	CASSYSHSSTGEQYF	TGTGCCAGCAGTTACTCGCACTCCTCCACCGGGGAGCAGTATTTT
NA	TRBJ2-7	15	TRBV6-5	NA	CASSYSVGSSYEQYF	TGTGCCAGCAGTTACAGTGTGGGAAGCTCCTACGAGCAGTACTTC
NA	TRBJ2-3	16	TRBV6-1	NA	CASRGCQAASTEAQFF	TGTGCCAGCAGGGGCTGCCAGGCTGCGAGCACAGAGGCGCAGTTTTTT
NA	TRBJ1-3	15	TRBV6-5	medium-sized	CASSYSGLPGNTIYF	TGTGCCAGCAGTTACTCAGGGTTACCTGGAAACACCATATATTTT
NA	TRBJ2-3	16	TRBV6-1	NA	CASSEVVAGGSETQYF	NA
TRBD2	TRBJ2-3	14	TRBV18	once	CASSPGTSADTQYF	TGTGCCAGCTCTCCCGGGACTAGCGCAGATACGCAGTATTTT
TRBD2	TRBJ2-5	14	TRBV10-3	NA	CSGGGRPDKDTQYF	TGTTCAGGAGGCGGGAGGCCTGACAAAGATACGCAGTATTTC
TRBD2	TRBJ2-3	19	TRBV10-3	many	CAISGDSDTGTSGRDTQYF	TGTGCCATCAGTGGTGATTCGGATACCGGGACTAGCGGGAGAGATACGCAGTATTTT
NA	TRBJ2-7	10	TRBV6-5	many	CASRVREQYF	TGTGCCAGCAGGGTACGCGAGCAGTACTTC
NA	TRBJ2-4	15	TRBV6-1	few	CASSELADPYNEQYF	TGTGCCAGCAGTGAACTGGCAGACCCCTACAATGAGCAGTACTTC
NA	TRBJ2-5	15	TRBV27	NA	CATGFGGRERETQYF	TGTGCCACGGGTTTCGGGGGCCGTGAGCGAGAGACCCAGTACTTC
NA	TRBJ2-1	12	TRBV6-1	NA	CASRTDTYEQFF	TGTGCCAGCCGGACGGACACCTACGAGCAGTTCTTC
NA	TRBJ2-3	15	TRBV6-1	once	CASSPTRRAKDTQYF	TGTGCCAGCAGCCCGACACGGCGCGCCAAAGATACGCAGTACTTT
TRBD1	TRBJ1-2	14	TRBV6-1	NA	CASREAGQTYGYTF	TGTGCCAGCAGGGAGGCGGGACAGACTTATGGCTACACCTTC
TRBD1	TRBJ1-1	17	TRBV6-5	NA	CASSFVQGVVMDTEAFF	TGTGCCAGCAGTTTCGTTCAGGGGGTCGTCATGGACACTGAAGCTTTCTTT
NA	TRBJ2-1	17	TRBV27	few	CASRAFSLATDPKEQFF	TGTGCCAGCAGAGCATTCTCACTAGCAACGGACCCCAAGGAGCAGTTCTTC
NA	TRBJ2-1	15	TRBV6-1	once	CARGEPGVSADTQFF	TGTGCCAGGGGCGAACCTGGCGTGAGCGCAGATACGCAGTTCTTC
NA	TRBJ2-7	13	TRBV6-6	medium-sized	CASSWQGPYEQYF	TGTGCCAGCAGTTGGCAGGGCCCCTACGAGCAGTACTTC
NA	TRBJ2-7	13	TRBV6-2/TRBV6-3	few	CASSYTEVREQYF	TGTGCCAGCAGTTATACAGAGGTACGCGAGCAGTACTTC